These T cell receptor beta chains were read from a single sample in a study of cytotoxic CD8 clonotypes in ibrutinib-treated CLL. The protocol was immunoSEQ multiplex PCR, while the TCRdb copy is restricted to in-frame clones and leaves out a portion. The data contain approximately 11,000 clones, over 75% of them singletons. Material: PBMCs, obtained at disease progression, from a patient treated with ibrutinib. The origin of the receptors is a human donor with chronic lymphocytic leukemia. Both conserved end residues are part of each CDR3. The order of the fields is V gene, J gene, CDR3 protein.

>TRBV29-1|TRBJ2-3
CSVGGTSGRTDTQYF
>TRBV5-1|TRBJ2-7
CASSPPTSAYEQYF
>TRBV28|TRBJ2-5
CASSLGIDSKETQYF
>TRBV11-2|TRBJ2-5
CASSSYNPTGTETQYF
>TRBV2|TRBJ2-3
CASSDGSGSGGTQYF
>TRBV5-6|TRBJ2-5
CASSLGTGTQYF
>TRBV5-1|TRBJ2-7
CASSQMGQVSYEQYF
>TRBV5-4|TRBJ1-2
CASSLRPGSVSIGYTF
>TRBV5-5|TRBJ2-7
CASSSEGGSYEQYF
>TRBV6-6|TRBJ2-7
CASKKGQGAYEQYF
>TRBV29-1|TRBJ2-7
CSVGLAGSYEQYF
>TRBV19|TRBJ2-2
CATRGGPTNTGELFF
>TRBV2|TRBJ1-1
CASNPTALNTEAFF
>TRBV21-1|TRBJ1-2
CASSKDGRGPNYGYTF
>TRBV19|TRBJ2-2
CASSIPNRAPNTGELFF
>TRBV6-6|TRBJ2-5
CASTKGQSQETQYF
>TRBV2|TRBJ2-2
CASRGEWSGELFF
>TRBV7-9|TRBJ2-1
CASSLLTGGEQFF
>TRBV7-2|TRBJ1-5
CASSSQGFRNQPQHF
>TRBV11-2|TRBJ2-6
CASSLDGTGTGDNVLTF
>TRBV28|TRBJ1-4
CASSFGGLREKLFF
>TRBV19|TRBJ2-7
CASSWKNGEQYF
>TRBV7-3|TRBJ2-1
CASSPTGTSGRPYNEQFF
>TRBV2|TRBJ1-5
CASSEVAVGQPQHF
>TRBV5-8|TRBJ1-1
CASSLVWGGSTEAFF
>TRBV4-1|TRBJ1-1
CASSQVMVGTEAFF
>TRBV11-2|TRBJ2-1
CASSSAGQGAGNEQFF
>TRBV2|TRBJ1-3
CASSELSTGPFSGNTIYF
>TRBV5-4|TRBJ2-2
CASSSDPDTGELFF
>TRBV9|TRBJ2-7
CASSVEGRPYEQYF
>TRBV7-9|TRBJ2-7
CASSLPTGVMDEQYF
>TRBV7-3|TRBJ2-3
CASSLTGTPSTDTQYF